Sequencing of this T cell receptor beta chain was carried out in a study of beta chain features in type 1 diabetes. Study outcomes and limitations: A closer apparent resemblance between naive, central memory and Treg TCRB repertoires was seen in patients than in healthy donors.

All of the isolated RNA was reverse transcribed, so expressed TCRB transcripts were sequenced. Clones were read by immunoSEQ multiplex PCR, and TCRdb kept only the in-frame ones, dropping some. The table lists under 95,000 clones, 25% to 35% of them singletons, with approximately 0.46% in the top ten. Based on CD45RO/CCR7/CD25/CD127/CD95/CD27, CD4+ regulatory, stem cell-like memory, naive and central memory cells were sorted. This clone was counted only a few times. No antigen is known for it. The CDR3 extends over 13 amino acids. The germline gives CDR1 MNHNS, CDR2 SASEGT. The V gene end was trimmed by 2 bases and the J gene end by 5 bases; junction bases not matched to a gene: 3.

The chain carries TRBV6-1 and TRBJ2-7; 7 bases are shared with TRBD1. This TCR came from a woman under 30 in good health. Sequencing input: stem cell memory CD4+ T cells from blood. DNA for the CDR3: TGTGCCAGCAGTGAAACGGACAGGCACGAGCAGTACTTC. It yields the protein CASSETDRHEQYF.